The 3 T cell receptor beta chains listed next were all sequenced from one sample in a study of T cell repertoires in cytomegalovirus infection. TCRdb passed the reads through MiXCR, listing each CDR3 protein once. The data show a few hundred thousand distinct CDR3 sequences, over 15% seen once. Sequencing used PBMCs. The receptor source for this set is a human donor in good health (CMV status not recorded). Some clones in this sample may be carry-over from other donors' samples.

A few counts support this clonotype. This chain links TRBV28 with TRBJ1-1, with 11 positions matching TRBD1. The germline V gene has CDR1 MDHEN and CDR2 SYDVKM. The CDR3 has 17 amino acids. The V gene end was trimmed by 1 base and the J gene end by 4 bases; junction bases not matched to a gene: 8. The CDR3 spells CASSLFWGDRGVTEAFF. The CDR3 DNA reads TGTGCCAGCAGTTTATTTTGGGGGGACAGGGGGGTCACTGAAGCTTTCTTT.

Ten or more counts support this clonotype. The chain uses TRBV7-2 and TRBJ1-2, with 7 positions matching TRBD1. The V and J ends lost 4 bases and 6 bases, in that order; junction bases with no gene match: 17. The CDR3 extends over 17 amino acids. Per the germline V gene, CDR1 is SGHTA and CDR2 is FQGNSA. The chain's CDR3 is CASSSSWSTGMSDGYTF. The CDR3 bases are TGTGCCAGCAGCTCCTCGTGGTCGACAGGGATGTCTGATGGCTACACCTTC.

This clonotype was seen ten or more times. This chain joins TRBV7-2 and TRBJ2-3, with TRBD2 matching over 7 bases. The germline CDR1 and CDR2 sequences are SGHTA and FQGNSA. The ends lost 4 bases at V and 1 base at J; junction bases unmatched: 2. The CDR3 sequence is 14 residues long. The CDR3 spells CASSYSGGTDTQYF. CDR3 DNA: TGTGCCAGCAGCTACAGCGGGGGCACAGATACGCAGTATTTT.